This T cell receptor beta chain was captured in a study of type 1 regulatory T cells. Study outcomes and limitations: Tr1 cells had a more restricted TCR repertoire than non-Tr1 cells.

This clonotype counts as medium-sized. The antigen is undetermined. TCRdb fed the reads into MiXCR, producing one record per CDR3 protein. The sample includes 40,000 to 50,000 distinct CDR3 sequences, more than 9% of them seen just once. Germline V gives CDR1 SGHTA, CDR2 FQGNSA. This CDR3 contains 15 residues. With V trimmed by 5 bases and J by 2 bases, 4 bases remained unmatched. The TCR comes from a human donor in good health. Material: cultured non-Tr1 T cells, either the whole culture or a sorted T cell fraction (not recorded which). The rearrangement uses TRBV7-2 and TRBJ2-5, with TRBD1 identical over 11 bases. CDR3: CASSRDRGLQETQYF. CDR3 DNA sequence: TGTGCCAGCAGCCGGGACAGGGGGTTACAAGAGACCCAGTACTTC.